This TCR beta chain was captured by sequencing in a study of blood T cell repertoires in COVID-19. Study background: Sites across the United States, Italy and Spain contributed samples from acute and convalescent COVID-19. Nucleic acid was either cDNA or gDNA, and it came from T cells, B-cell-depleted T cells, or PBMCs.

V lost 11 bases to trimming and J lost 2 bases; unmatched junction nucleotides: 10. The CDR3 contains 15 residues. Germline V gene data show CDR1 as SEHNR and CDR2 as FQNEAQ (reference sequence). Original processing methods: Researchers report that nucleated cell counts were estimated from reference gene primer amplification. Clones were sequenced by immunoSEQ multiplex PCR, and TCRdb holds only the in-frame ones, with some missing. V and J calls and clone size follow that table, whereas D and trimming were derived from the DNA. Counted here are roughly 200,000 clones, around 80% occurring once; the ten biggest clones make up about a sixth.

The source material was peripheral blood. The receptor's source is a woman older than 75 with active or convalescent COVID-19. V is TRBV7-9 and J is TRBJ2-2; 8 bases are shared with TRBD2. CDR3 DNA sequence: TGTGCCCCCCAATCGGGGGGGGAAAACACCGGGGAGCTGTTTTTT. It specifies CAPQSGGENTGELFF.